This TCR beta chain is from a study of vaccination and CD4 T cells after COVID-19. V was pared by 5 bases and J by 8 bases, with 18 bases between. From germline, CDR1 is SGHTA and CDR2 FQGTGA. This CDR3 has 15 amino acids. Concerning this clonotype: Antigen unknown.

Treatment reported: approximately 9-day PBMC culture with coronavirus spike peptide pools or control peptides (ViraFEST assay). CD4+ T cells that had been cultured provided DNA sequenced with the Oncomine TCR Beta short-read assay. TCRdb re-derived calls from the PCR reads in MiXCR, one entry per CDR3 protein. The repertoire holds more than 15,000 distinct CDR3 sequences, with 55% to 65% as singletons. Source: CD4+ T cells from blood, cultured in vitro, taken after SARS-CoV-2 vaccination. The receptor was isolated from a human donor who had recovered from COVID-19. The J gene is TRBJ1-4, the V gene TRBV7-3, with D perhaps TRBD1 (6 bases). CDR3 nucleotide sequence: TGTGCCAGCAGCCCCTACGGGGGGGCGGACGAAAAACTGTTTTTT. It is translated as CASSPYGGADEKLFF.